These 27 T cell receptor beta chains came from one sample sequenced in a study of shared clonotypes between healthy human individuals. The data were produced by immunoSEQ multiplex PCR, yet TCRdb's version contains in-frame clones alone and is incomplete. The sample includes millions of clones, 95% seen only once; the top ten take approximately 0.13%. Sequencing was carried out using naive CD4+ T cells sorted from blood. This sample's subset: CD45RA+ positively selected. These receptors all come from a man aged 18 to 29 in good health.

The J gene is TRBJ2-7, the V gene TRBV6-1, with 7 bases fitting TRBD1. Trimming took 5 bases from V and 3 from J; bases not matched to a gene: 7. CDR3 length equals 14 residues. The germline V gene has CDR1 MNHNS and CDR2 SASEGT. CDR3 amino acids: CASSRPAGGYEQYF. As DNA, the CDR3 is TGTGCCAGCAGTCGTCCGGCAGGGGGCTACGAGCAGTACTTC.

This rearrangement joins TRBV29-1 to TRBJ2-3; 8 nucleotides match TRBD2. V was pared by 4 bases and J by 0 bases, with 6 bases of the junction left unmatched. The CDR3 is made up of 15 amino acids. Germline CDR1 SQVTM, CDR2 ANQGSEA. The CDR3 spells CSVAGGFPSTDTQYF. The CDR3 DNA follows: TGCAGCGTTGCGGGGGGGTTCCCTAGCACAGATACGCAGTATTTT.

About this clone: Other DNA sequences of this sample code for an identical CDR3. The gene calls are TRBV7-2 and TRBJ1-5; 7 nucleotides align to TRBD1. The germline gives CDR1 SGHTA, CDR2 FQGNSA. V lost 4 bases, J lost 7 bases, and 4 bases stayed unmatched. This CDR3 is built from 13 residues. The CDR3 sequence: CASSSRQGQPQHF. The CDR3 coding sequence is TGTGCCAGCAGCTCAAGACAGGGACAGCCCCAGCATTTT.

CDR3 sequence (DNA): TGTGCCAGCAGCTTAGGTGTCAGGCGGGATGAAAAACTGTTTTTT. Translating it yields CASSLGVRRDEKLFF. The chain employs TRBV7-9 and TRBJ1-4; D uncertain. This CDR3 is 15 amino acids long. The V end was cut by 1 base, the J end by 6 bases, with 12 bases between. Germline-derived CDR1 and CDR2 are SEHNR and FQNEAQ (reference sequence).

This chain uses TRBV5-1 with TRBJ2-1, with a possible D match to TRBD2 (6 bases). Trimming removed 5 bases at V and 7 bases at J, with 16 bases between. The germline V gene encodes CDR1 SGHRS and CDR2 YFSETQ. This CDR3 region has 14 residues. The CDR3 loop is CASRRIAARNEQFF. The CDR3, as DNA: TGCGCCAGCAGAAGGATAGCGGCTAGGAATGAGCAGTTCTTC.

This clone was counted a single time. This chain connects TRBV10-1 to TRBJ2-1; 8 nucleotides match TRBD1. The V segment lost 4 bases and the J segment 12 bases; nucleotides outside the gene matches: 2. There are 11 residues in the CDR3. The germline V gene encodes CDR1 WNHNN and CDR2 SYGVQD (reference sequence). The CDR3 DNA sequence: TGCGCCAGCAGTGCTGGACAGGGGCAGTTCTTC. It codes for CASSAGQGQFF.

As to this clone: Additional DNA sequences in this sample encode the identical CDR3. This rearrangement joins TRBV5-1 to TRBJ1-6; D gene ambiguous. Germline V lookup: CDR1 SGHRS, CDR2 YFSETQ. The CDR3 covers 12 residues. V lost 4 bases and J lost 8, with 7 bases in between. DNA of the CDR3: TGCGCCAGCAGCCTTTCGGATTCACCCCTCCACTTT. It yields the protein CASSLSDSPLHF.

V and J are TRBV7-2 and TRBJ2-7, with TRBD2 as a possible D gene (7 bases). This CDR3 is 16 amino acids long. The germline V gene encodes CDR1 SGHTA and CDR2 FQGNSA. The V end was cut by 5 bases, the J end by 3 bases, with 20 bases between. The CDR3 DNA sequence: TGTGCCAGCAGCGGAGGAGGGGGGAGGGTGTTCTACGAGCAGTACTTC. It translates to CASSGGGGRVFYEQYF.

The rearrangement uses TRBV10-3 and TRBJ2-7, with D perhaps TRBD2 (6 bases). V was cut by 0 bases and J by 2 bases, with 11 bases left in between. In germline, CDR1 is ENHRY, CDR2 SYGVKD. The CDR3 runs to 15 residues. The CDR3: CAISESPGAPYEQYF. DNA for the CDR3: TGTGCCATCAGTGAGTCGCCGGGAGCCCCCTACGAGCAGTACTTC.

CDR3 in amino acids: CASSNRSPLSSYNEQFF. As DNA, the CDR3 is TGTGCCAGCAGCAACAGGTCCCCCCTTAGCTCCTACAATGAGCAGTTCTTC. The rearrangement uses TRBV7-9 and TRBJ2-1, with a possible D match to TRBD1 (5 bases). Germline V gives CDR1 SEHNR, CDR2 FQNEAQ (reference sequence). V was cut by 5 bases and J by 0 bases, with 17 bases left in between. This CDR3 spans 17 amino acids.

CDR3 DNA: TGCGCCATCGCGGACAGGCCCCAAGAGACCCAGTACTTC. Its translation: CAIADRPQETQYF. The gene calls are TRBV10-2 and TRBJ2-5, with 7 bases aligning to TRBD1. V shed 10 bases, J shed 1 base, and the junction held 6 bases outside the gene matches. Looked up from germline, CDR1 is WSHSY and CDR2 is SAAADI. This CDR3 is built from 13 residues.

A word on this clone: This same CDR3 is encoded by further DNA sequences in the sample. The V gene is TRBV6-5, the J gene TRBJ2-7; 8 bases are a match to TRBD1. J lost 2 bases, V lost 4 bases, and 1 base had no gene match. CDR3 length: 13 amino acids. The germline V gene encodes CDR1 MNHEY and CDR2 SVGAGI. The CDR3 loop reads CASSSRGPYEQYF. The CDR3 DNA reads TGTGCCAGCAGTTCCAGGGGGCCCTACGAGCAGTACTTC.

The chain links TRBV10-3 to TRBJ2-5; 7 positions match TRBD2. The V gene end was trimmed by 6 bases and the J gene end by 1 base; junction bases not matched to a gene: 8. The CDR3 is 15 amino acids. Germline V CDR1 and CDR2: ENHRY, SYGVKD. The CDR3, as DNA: TGTGCCATCAGCCCAGGAGCGGGGACCCAAGAGACCCAGTACTTC. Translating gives CAISPGAGTQETQYF.

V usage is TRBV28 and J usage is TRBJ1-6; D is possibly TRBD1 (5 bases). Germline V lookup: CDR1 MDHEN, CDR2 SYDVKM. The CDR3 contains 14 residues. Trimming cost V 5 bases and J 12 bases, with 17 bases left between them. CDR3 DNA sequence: TGTGCCAGCAGTGTAGGAGGAGGGGCAAAACCCCTCCACTTT. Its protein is CASSVGGGAKPLHF.

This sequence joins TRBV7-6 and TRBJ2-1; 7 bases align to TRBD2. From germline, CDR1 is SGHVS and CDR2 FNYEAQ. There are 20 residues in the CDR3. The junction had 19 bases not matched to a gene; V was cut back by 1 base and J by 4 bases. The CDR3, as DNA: TGTGCCAGCAGCTTAGTGGGACTAATTCCCCTCTTAGGGGAGTACAATGAGCAGTTCTTC. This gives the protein CASSLVGLIPLLGEYNEQFF.

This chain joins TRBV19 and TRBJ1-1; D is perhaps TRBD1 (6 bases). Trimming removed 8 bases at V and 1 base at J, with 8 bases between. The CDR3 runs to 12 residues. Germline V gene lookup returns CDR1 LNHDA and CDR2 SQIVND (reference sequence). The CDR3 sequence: CASGQRNTEAFF. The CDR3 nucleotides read TGTGCCAGTGGACAGAGGAACACTGAAGCTTTCTTT.

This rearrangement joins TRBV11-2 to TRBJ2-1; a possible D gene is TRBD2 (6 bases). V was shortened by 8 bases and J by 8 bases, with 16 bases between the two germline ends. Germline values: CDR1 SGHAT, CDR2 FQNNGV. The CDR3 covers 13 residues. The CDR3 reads CASSPPGTHEQFF. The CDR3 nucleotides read TGTGCCAGCTCACCACCCGGGACTCATGAGCAGTTCTTC.

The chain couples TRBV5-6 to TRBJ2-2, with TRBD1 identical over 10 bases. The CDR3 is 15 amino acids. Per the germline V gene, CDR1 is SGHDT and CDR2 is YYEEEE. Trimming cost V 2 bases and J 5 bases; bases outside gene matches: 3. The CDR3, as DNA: TGTGCCAGCAGCTTTTTGGGACAGGGGACCGGGGAGCTGTTTTTT. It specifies CASSFLGQGTGELFF.

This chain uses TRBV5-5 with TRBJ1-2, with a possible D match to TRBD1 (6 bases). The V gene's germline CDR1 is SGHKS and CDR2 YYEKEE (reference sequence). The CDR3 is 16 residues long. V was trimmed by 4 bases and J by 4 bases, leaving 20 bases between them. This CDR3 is CASSPTTRQAPYGYTF. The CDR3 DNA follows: TGTGCCAGCAGCCCTACTACTCGACAGGCCCCCTATGGCTACACCTTC. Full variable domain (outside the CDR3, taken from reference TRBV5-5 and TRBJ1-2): DAGVTQSPTHLIKTRGQQVTLRCSPISGHKSVSWYQQVLGQGPQFIFQYYEKEERGRGNFPDRFSARQFPNYSSELNVNALLLGDSALYLCASSPTTRQAPYGYTFGSGTRLTVV.

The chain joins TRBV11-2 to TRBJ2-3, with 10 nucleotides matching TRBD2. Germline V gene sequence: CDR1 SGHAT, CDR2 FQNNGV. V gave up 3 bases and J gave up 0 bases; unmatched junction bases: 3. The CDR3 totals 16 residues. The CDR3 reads CASSFLAGASTDTQYF. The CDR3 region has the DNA TGTGCCAGCAGCTTCCTAGCGGGGGCTAGCACAGATACGCAGTATTTT.

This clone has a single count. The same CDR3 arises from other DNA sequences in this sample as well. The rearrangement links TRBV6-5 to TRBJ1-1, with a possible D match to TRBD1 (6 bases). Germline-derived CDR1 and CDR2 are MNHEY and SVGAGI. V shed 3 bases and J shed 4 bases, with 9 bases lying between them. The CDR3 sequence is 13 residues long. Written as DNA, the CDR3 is TGTGCCAGCAGTTATGGGGGCAGCACTGAAGCTTTCTTT. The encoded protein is CASSYGGSTEAFF.

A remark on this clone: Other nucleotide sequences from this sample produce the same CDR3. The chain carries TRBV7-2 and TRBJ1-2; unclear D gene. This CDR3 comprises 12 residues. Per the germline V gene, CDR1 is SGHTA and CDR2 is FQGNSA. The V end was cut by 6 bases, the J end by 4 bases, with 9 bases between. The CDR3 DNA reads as TGTGCCAGCAGTCCAAACGGCTATGGCTACACCTTC. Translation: CASSPNGYGYTF.

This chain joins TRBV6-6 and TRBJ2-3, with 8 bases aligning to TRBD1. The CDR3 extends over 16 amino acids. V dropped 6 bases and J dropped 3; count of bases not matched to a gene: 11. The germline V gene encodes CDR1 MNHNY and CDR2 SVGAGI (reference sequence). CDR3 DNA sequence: TGTGCCAGCAGGAGGACGCGGACAGGGTTGACAGATACGCAGTATTTT. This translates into CASRRTRTGLTDTQYF.

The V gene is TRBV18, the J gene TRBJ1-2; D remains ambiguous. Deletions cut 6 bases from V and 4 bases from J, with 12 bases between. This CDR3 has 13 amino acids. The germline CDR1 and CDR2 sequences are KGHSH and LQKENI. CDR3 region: CASSTGGPYGYTF. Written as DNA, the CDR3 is TGTGCCAGCTCCACGGGCGGCCCCTATGGCTACACCTTC.

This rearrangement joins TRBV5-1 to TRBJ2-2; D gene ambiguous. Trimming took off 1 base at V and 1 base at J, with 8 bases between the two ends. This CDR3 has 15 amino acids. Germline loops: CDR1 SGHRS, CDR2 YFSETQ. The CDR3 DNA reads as TGCGCCAGCAGCTTGTGGACCGTGAACACCGGGGAGCTGTTTTTT. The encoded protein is CASSLWTVNTGELFF.

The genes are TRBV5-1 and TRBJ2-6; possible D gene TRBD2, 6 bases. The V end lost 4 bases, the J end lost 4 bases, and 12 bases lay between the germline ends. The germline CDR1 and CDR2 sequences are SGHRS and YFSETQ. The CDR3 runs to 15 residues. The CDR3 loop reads CASSPRSGGANVLTF. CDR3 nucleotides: TGCGCCAGCAGCCCACGTAGCGGAGGGGCCAACGTCCTGACTTTC.

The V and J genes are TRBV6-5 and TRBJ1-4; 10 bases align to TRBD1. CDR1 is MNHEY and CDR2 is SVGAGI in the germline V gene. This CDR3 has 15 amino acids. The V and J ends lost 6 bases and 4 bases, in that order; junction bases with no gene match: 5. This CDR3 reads CASRERTGGNEKLFF. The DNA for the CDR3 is TGTGCCAGCAGGGAACGGACAGGGGGTAATGAAAAACTGTTTTTT.